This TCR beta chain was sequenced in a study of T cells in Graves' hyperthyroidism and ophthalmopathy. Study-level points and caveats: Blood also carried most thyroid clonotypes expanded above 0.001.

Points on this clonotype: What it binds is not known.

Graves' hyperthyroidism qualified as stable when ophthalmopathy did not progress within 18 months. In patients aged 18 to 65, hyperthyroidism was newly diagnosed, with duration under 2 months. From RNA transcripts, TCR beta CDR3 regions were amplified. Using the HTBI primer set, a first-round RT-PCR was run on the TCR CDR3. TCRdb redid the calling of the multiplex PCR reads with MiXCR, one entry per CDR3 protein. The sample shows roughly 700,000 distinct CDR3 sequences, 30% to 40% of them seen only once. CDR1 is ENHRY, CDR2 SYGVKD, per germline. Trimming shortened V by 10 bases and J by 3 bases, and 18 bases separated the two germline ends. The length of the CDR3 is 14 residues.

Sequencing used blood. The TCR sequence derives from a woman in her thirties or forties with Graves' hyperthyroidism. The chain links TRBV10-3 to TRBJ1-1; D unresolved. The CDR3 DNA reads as TGTGCCAGCAATGAGTCCCCCGGGGACACTGAAGCTTTCTTT. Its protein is CASNESPGDTEAFF.